This entry concerns a single T cell receptor (beta chain). The antigen remains unidentified. Germline CDR1 MNHNS, CDR2 SASEGT. This CDR3 has 15 amino acids. V lost 8 bases and J lost 6; bases outside the gene matches: 8. This sample is drawn from a study of identical twins. Study-wide results and caveats: Clonotypes of the beta chain that were abundant in cord blood carried fewer insertions (memory repertoires showed none).

Carrying unique molecular identifiers, the cDNA also gained a universal primer site through template switching. MiXCR was run by TCRdb on the 5' RACE reads, yielding one entry per CDR3 protein. The sample holds 500,000 or so distinct CDR3 sequences; 13% to 15% are singletons and the top ten take around 0.98%. The data were also submitted as part of a second study, on yellow fever vaccine responses in identical twins.

The sample consisted of CD4+ T cells sorted from blood. This receptor was identified in a young woman in good health. The chain joins TRBV6-1 to TRBJ2-2; TRBD2 matches 11 bases. The CDR3, as DNA: TGTGCCAGCGAGGAGGCTAGCGGGGGGTCCGGGGAGCTGTTTTTT. This translates into CASEEASGGSGELFF.